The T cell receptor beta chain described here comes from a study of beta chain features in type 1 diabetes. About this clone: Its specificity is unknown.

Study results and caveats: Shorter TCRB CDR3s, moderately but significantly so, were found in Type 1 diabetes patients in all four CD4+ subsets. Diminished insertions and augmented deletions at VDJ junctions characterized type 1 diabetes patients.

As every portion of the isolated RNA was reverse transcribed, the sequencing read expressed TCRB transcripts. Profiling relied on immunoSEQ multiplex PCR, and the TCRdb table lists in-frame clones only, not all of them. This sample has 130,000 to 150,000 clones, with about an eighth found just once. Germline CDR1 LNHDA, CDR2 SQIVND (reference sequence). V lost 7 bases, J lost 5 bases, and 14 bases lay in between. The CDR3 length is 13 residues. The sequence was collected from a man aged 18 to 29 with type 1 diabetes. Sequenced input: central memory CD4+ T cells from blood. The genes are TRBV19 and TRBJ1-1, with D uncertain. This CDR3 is CASMADLRTEAFF. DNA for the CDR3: TGTGCCAGTATGGCGGACTTGAGGACTGAAGCTTTCTTT.